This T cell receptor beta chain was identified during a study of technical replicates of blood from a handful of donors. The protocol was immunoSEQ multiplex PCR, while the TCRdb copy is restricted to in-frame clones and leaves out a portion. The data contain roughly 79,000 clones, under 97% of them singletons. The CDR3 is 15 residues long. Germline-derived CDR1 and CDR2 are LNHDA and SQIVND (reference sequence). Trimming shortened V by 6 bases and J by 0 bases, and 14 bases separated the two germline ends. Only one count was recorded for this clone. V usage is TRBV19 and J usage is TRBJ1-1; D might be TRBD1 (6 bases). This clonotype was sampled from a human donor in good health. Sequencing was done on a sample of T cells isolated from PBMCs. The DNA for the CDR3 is TGTGCCAGTAGCGCCTATGAGGGGGTGAACACTGAAGCTTTCTTT. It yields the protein CASSAYEGVNTEAFF.